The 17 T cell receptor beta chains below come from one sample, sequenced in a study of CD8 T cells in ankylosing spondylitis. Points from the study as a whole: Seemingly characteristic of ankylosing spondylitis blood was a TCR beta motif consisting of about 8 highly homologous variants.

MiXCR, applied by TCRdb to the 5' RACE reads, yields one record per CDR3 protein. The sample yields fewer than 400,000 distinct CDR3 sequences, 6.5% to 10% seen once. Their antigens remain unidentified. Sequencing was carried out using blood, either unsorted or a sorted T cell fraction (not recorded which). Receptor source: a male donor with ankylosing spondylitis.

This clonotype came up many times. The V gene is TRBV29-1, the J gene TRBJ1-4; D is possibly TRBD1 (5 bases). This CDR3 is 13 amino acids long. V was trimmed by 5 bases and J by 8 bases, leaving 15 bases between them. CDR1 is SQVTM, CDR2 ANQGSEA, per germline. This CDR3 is CSVQKGSLEKLFF. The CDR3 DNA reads TGCAGCGTTCAAAAGGGGAGCCTGGAAAAACTGTTTTTT.

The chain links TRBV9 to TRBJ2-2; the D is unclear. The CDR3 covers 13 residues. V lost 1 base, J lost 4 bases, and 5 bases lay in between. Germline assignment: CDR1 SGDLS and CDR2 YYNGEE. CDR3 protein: CASSVQITGELFF. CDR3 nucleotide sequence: TGTGCCAGCAGCGTACAGATCACCGGGGAGCTGTTTTTT.

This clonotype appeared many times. CDR3 sequence (DNA): TGTGCCAGCAGCCCATCCCCCGGACCCTTCTTCCTTAGCAATCAGCCCCAGCATTTT. Amino acids: CASSPSPGPFFLSNQPQHF. V usage is TRBV27 and J usage is TRBJ1-5; D gene unclear. The germline CDR1 and CDR2 sequences are MNHEY and SMNVEV (reference sequence). Trimming shortened V by 6 bases and J by 0 bases, and 24 bases separated the two germline ends. This CDR3 spans 19 amino acids.

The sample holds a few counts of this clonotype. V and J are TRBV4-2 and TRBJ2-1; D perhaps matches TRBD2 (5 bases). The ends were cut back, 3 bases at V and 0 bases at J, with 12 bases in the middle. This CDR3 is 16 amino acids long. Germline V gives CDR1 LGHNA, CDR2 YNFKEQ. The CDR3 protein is CASSQYPRDSYNEQFF. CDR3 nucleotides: TGTGCCAGCAGCCAGTACCCCCGGGACTCCTACAATGAGCAGTTCTTC.

CDR3 sequence (DNA): TGTGCCAGCAGTGATCCGACAGGTTACCGCGAAAATGCACCGGAGCGGCCTACCGGGGAGCTGTTTTTT. Its translation is CASSDPTGYRENAPERPTGELFF. V gene TRBV6-1 combines with J gene TRBJ2-2, with a possible D match to TRBD1 (6 bases). Germline loops: CDR1 MNHNS, CDR2 SASEGT. Between the trimmed V and J ends, which lost 3 bases and 5 bases, there was a span of 37 bases. The CDR3 totals 23 residues.

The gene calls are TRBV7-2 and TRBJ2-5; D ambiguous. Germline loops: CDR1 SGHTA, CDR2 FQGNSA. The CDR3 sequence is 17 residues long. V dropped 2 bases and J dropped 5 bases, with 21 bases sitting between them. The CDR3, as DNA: TGTGCCAGCAGCTTACGTTACAAAGGCACGGGTCAGGAGACCCAGTACTTC. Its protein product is CASSLRYKGTGQETQYF.

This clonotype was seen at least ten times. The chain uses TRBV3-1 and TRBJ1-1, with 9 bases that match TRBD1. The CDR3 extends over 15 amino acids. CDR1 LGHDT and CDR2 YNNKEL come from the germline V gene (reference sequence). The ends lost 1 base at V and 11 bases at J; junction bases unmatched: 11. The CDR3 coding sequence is TGTGCCAGCAGCCAAGTGGATGGACAGGGGATTCCGGCTTTCTTT. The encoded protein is CASSQVDGQGIPAFF.

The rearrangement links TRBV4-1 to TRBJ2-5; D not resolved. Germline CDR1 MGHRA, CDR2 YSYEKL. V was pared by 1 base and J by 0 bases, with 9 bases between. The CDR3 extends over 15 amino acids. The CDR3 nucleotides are TGCGCCAGCAGCCAAGCCGGCCGAAACCAAGAGACCCAGTACTTC. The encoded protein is CASSQAGRNQETQYF.

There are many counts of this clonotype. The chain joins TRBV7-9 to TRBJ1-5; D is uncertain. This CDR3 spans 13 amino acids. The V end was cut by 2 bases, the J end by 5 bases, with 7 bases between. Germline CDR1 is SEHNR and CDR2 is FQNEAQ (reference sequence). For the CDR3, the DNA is TGTGCCAGCAGCTTAAATGGGGATCAGCCCCAGCATTTT. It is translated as CASSLNGDQPQHF.

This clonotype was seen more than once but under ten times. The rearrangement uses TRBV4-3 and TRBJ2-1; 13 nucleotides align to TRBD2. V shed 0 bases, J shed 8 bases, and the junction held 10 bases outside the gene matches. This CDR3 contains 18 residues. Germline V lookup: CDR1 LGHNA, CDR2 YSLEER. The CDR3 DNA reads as TGCGCCAGCAGCCAAGATCAAACTAGCGGGAGGGCCCCCGATGAGCAGTTCTTC. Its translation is CASSQDQTSGRAPDEQFF.

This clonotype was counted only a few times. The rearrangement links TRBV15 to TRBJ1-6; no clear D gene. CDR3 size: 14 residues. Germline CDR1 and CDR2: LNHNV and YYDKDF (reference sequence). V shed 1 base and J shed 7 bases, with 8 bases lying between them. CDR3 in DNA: TGTGCCACCAGCAGAGGCGGGTTGAATTCACCCCTCCACTTT. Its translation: CATSRGGLNSPLHF.

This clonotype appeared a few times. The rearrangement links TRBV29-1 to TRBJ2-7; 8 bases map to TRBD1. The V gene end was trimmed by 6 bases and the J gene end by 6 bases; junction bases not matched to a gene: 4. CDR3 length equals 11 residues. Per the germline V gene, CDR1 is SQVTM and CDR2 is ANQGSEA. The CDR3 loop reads CSVSGGSEQYF. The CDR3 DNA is TGCAGCGTGTCAGGGGGCAGCGAGCAGTACTTC.

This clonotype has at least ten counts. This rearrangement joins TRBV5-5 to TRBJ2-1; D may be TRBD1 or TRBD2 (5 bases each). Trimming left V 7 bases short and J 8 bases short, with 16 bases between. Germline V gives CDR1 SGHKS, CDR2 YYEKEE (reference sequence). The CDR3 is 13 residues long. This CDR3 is CASFGGPLDEQFF. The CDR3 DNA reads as TGTGCCAGCTTTGGGGGACCCTTGGATGAGCAGTTCTTC.

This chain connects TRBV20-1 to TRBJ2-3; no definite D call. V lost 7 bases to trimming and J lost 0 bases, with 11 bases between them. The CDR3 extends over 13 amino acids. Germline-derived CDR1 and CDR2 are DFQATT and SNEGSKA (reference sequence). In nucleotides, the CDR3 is TGCAGTGTTGTAGGTTTCAGCACAGATACGCAGTATTTT. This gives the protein CSVVGFSTDTQYF.

The DNA for the CDR3 is TGTGCCAGCAGTACGGACCGGGACTTGAGCATCTACGAGCAGTACTTC. The encoded protein is CASSTDRDLSIYEQYF. The rearrangement links TRBV27 to TRBJ2-7, with D possibly matching TRBD2 (6 bases). The CDR3 consists of 16 residues. CDR1 and CDR2 from the germline V gene are MNHEY and SMNVEV (reference sequence). Trimming stripped 5 bases from V and 3 bases from J, with 20 bases between.

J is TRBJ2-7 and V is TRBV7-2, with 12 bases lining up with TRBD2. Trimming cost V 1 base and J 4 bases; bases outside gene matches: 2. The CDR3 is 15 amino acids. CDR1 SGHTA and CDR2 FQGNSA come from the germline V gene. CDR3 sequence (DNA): TGTGCCAGCAGCTTAGAGCTAGCGGGAGGGTACGAGCAGTACTTC. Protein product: CASSLELAGGYEQYF.

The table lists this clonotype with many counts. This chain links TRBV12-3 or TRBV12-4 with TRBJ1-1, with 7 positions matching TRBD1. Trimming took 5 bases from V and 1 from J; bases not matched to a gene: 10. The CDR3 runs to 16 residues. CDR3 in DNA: TGTGCCAGCAGTCGATGGATGGACAGGACGAACACTGAAGCTTTCTTT. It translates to CASSRWMDRTNTEAFF.